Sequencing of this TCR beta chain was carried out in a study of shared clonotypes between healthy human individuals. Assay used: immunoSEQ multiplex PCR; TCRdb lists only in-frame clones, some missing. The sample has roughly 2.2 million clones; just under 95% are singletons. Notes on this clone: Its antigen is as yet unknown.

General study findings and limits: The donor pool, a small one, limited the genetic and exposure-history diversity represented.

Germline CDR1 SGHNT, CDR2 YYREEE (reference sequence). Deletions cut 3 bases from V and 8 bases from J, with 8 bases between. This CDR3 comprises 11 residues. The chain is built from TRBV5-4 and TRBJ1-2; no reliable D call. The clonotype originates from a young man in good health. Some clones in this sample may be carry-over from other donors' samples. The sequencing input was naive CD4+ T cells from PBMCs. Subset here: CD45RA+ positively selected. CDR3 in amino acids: CASSSARGYTF. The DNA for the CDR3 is TGTGCCAGCAGCTCCGCTAGGGGCTACACCTTC.